This T cell receptor (beta chain) derives from a study of shared clonotypes between healthy human individuals. Turning to this clone: The antigen is unknown.

The assay was immunoSEQ multiplex PCR, and TCRdb's table has in-frame clones only and misses some. The table records around 690,000 clones, 90% of them present only once. Findings and limits, study-wide: Across subsets, estimated richness was generally greater for naive than for memory populations.

Germline-derived CDR1 and CDR2 are MGHRA and YSYEKL. V lost 3 bases to trimming and J lost 7 bases, with 16 bases between them. This CDR3 spans 16 amino acids. The TCR sequence derives from a man between 18 and 29 years old in good health. Some clones in this sample may be carry-over from other donors' samples. Sequenced sample: memory CD8+ T cells from PBMCs. Indicated subset: CD45RO+ cells pooled with CCR7-negative TemRA cells. V is TRBV4-1 and J is TRBJ1-6; TRBD1 is a possible D gene (6 bases). The CDR3 bases are TGCGCCAGCAGCCATCGGGGGCAGGACAGCAATTCACCCCTCCACTTT. Its translation: CASSHRGQDSNSPLHF.